This T cell receptor beta chain is drawn from a study of blood T cell repertoires in COVID-19. Using immunoSEQ multiplex PCR, the repertoire was profiled, and TCRdb retains in-frame clones only, with some absent. The profile shows roughly 150,000 clones, 75% to 90% of them singletons. This CDR3 spans 13 amino acids. CDR1 is KGHSH, CDR2 LQKENI, per germline. V dropped 1 base and J dropped 4 bases, with 7 bases sitting between them. The receptor was isolated from a man in his 60s with acute or convalescent COVID-19. This chain links TRBV18 with TRBJ2-5; TRBD2 might be the D (5 bases). The sequenced sample consisted of peripheral blood. The CDR3 nucleotides are TGTGCCAGCTCACCACGGAGCGGAGAGACCCAGTACTTC. Its translation is CASSPRSGETQYF.